One and the same sample provided the 14 T cell receptor beta chains below, sequenced in a study of control samples from healthy donors and cancer patients. Profiling relied on immunoSEQ multiplex PCR, and the TCRdb table lists in-frame clones only, not all of them. The sample shows 45,000 to 55,000 clones, more than 85% of them seen only once. The sample consisted of PBMCs. Source of these receptors: a woman aged 45-65 years with head and neck cancer.

The V and J genes are TRBV28 and TRBJ2-5; tentative D call: TRBD2 (6 bases). Germline CDR1 and CDR2: MDHEN and SYDVKM. The V end was cut by 6 bases, the J end by 2 bases, with 13 bases between. This CDR3 comprises 14 residues. In nucleotides, the CDR3 is TGTGCCAGCAGAACCCCCGGGGGACAAGAGACCCAGTACTTC. This encodes CASRTPGGQETQYF.

This clone was seen only once. CDR3 nucleotides: TGCGCCAGCAGCCCCCGGGACACGGATGGCTACACCTTC. It encodes CASSPRDTDGYTF. This rearrangement joins TRBV5-1 to TRBJ1-2; D is perhaps TRBD1 (6 bases). Trimming shortened V by 4 bases and J by 6 bases, and 13 bases separated the two germline ends. CDR3 length: 13 residues. CDR1 is SGHRS, CDR2 YFSETQ, per germline.

The chain combines TRBV4-1 with TRBJ1-5, with TRBD1 matching over 7 bases. The germline CDR1 and CDR2 sequences are MGHRA and YSYEKL. The CDR3 sequence is 15 residues long. The J segment lost 6 bases and the V segment lost 2 bases, leaving 7 bases of the junction unmatched. CDR3 loop: CASSQLQGLSQPQHF. CDR3 sequence (DNA): TGCGCCAGCAGCCAACTACAGGGGCTTAGTCAGCCCCAGCATTTT.

This chain links TRBV6-5 with TRBJ2-7, with 10 bases matching TRBD2. Germline V gives CDR1 MNHEY, CDR2 SVGAGI. V lost 0 bases and J lost 3; bases outside the gene matches: 2. This CDR3 has 15 residues. This chain's CDR3 is CASSYSASGGYEQYF. The DNA for the CDR3 is TGTGCCAGCAGTTACTCGGCTAGCGGGGGCTACGAGCAGTACTTC.

The chain uses TRBV11-2 and TRBJ2-7, with 13 bases matching TRBD2. The CDR3 is 16 amino acids. Germline V gene sequence: CDR1 SGHAT, CDR2 FQNNGV. V lost 5 bases, J lost 4 bases, and 8 bases stayed unmatched. DNA for the CDR3: TGTGCCAGCAGCCCCGGACTAGCGGGAGTCGGGTACGAGCAGTACTTC. Translated: CASSPGLAGVGYEQYF. The whole variable domain, filled in from reference TRBV11-2 and TRBJ2-7, reads EAGVAQSPRYKIIEKRQSVAFWCNPISGHATLYWYQQILGQGPKLLIQFQNNGVVDDSQLPKDRFSAERLKGVDSTLKIQPAKLEDSAVYLCASSPGLAGVGYEQYFGPGTRLTVT.

The chain recombines TRBV18 with TRBJ1-2; the D is unclear. The germline CDR1 and CDR2 sequences are KGHSH and LQKENI. This CDR3 is built from 14 residues. The V gene lost 4 bases and the J gene lost 6 bases, with 15 bases spanning the gap. CDR3 loop: CASSLDSGPDGYTF. The CDR3 coding sequence is TGTGCCAGCTCACTAGATTCAGGCCCCGATGGCTACACCTTC.

This clone was picked up a small number of times. The chain is built from TRBV3-1 (or the pseudogene TRBV3-2) and TRBJ2-7; D uncertain. Trimming cost V 0 bases and J 6 bases, with 18 bases left between them. The CDR3 extends over 16 amino acids. Germline V gives CDR1 LGHDT, CDR2 YNNKEL (reference sequence). The CDR3 is CASSQDRIGKGVEQYF. DNA for the CDR3: TGTGCCAGCAGCCAAGATCGAATAGGGAAGGGTGTCGAGCAGTACTTC.

The rearrangement joins TRBV19 to TRBJ2-7; 12 bases map to TRBD1. Per the germline V gene, CDR1 is LNHDA and CDR2 is SQIVND (reference sequence). The CDR3 covers 16 residues. V was pared by 8 bases and J by 5 bases, with 13 bases of the junction left unmatched. CDR3 nucleotide sequence: TGTGCCAGTGCCTCACCGGGACAGGGGGCGTTTAACGAGCAGTACTTC. Translating it yields CASASPGQGAFNEQYF.

Only one count was recorded for this clone. This sequence joins TRBV6-5 and TRBJ1-2, with TRBD1 identical over 7 bases. J gave up 4 bases and V 6 bases, and 8 bases lay outside the gene matches. The CDR3 runs to 14 residues. Germline V gives CDR1 MNHEY, CDR2 SVGAGI. CDR3 amino acids: CASRLQGPGYGYTF. In DNA form, the CDR3 reads TGTGCCAGCAGACTACAGGGGCCTGGCTATGGCTACACCTTC.

The chain links TRBV7-9 to TRBJ2-5; D may be TRBD2 (6 bases). The CDR3 runs to 14 residues. The V gene's germline CDR1 is SEHNR and CDR2 FQNEAQ (reference sequence). The ends were cut back, 4 bases at V and 4 bases at J, with 13 bases in the middle. The CDR3 here is CASSYSTSIETQYF. CDR3 sequence (DNA): TGTGCCAGCAGCTACTCGACTAGTATAGAGACCCAGTACTTC.

V and J are TRBV3-1 (or the pseudogene TRBV3-2) and TRBJ1-5; possibly TRBD1 for D (5 bases). Germline V gene data show CDR1 as LGHDT and CDR2 as YNNKEL (reference sequence). The CDR3 has 12 amino acids. V was clipped by 5 bases and J by 7 bases, with 9 bases between them. CDR3 sequence: CASSVGRQPQHF. In DNA, the CDR3 is TGTGCCAGCAGCGTGGGGCGGCAGCCCCAGCATTTT.

The chain employs TRBV30 and TRBJ2-7, with 9 nucleotides matching TRBD1. Germline lookup yields CDR1 GTSNPN and CDR2 SVGIG (reference sequence). The J segment lost 2 bases and the V segment lost 6 bases, leaving 5 bases of the junction unmatched. This CDR3 region has 13 residues. The CDR3 DNA follows: TGTGCCTGCCCGGGACAGGGTCCCTACGAGCAGTACTTC. Protein: CACPGQGPYEQYF.

This chain links TRBV7-2 with TRBJ1-5; 10 bases are a match to TRBD1. V shed 0 bases and J 2 bases; nucleotides not matched to a gene: 1. Per germline, CDR1 SGHTA and CDR2 FQGNSA. CDR3 length equals 16 residues. Here the CDR3 DNA reads TGTGCCAGCAGCTTAGCGGGGACAGGGGGCAATCAGCCCCAGCATTTT. Translation gives CASSLAGTGGNQPQHF.

CDR3 loop: CAIGPTLTYEQYF. CDR3 DNA sequence: TGTGCCATCGGCCCGACTCTAACCTACGAGCAGTACTTC. This chain joins TRBV10-3 and TRBJ2-7, with no clear D. Between the trimmed V and J ends, which lost 8 bases and 2 bases, there was a span of 13 bases. This CDR3 contains 13 residues. Per germline, CDR1 ENHRY and CDR2 SYGVKD.